The 14 T cell receptor beta chains in this list originate from one sample, sequenced in a study of T cell responses to AZD1222 COVID-19 vaccine. Only in-frame clones appear in the TCRdb table, and some are missing; sequencing was by immunoSEQ multiplex PCR. Of 15,000 to 18,000 clones detected, less than 90% appear once; the ten largest clones hold around 3%. This sample comprised peripheral blood, obtained 28 days after the second AZD1222 dose. The receptors stem from an adult who received the AZD1222 COVID-19 vaccine.

The V gene is TRBV3-1 (or the pseudogene TRBV3-2), the J gene TRBJ1-6; D is ambiguous. This CDR3 comprises 17 residues. Germline CDR1 reads LGHDT; CDR2 reads YNNKEL (reference sequence). Trimming took 1 base from V and 0 from J, leaving 10 bases between them. The CDR3 is CASSQVSGASYNSPLHF. In nucleotides, the CDR3 is TGTGCCAGCAGCCAAGTATCAGGTGCCTCCTATAATTCACCCCTCCACTTT.

The chain joins TRBV4-1 to TRBJ2-5, with D hard to call. The CDR3 covers 15 residues. Trimming removed 1 base from V and 3 bases from J, with 12 bases in between. The germline gives CDR1 MGHRA, CDR2 YSYEKL. The CDR3 nucleotides read TGCGCCAGCAGCCAAGCCTTAGGACGAGAAGAGACCCAGTACTTC. Translating gives CASSQALGREETQYF.

The gene calls are TRBV5-6 and TRBJ2-3, with 7 bases lining up with TRBD1. CDR1 and CDR2 (germline): SGHDT, YYEEEE. This CDR3 is built from 15 residues. The V gene end was trimmed by 6 bases and the J gene end by 0 bases; junction bases not matched to a gene: 7. CDR3 sequence: CASNRGDRSTDTQYF. The CDR3 nucleotides read TGTGCCAGCAACAGGGGAGACAGGAGCACAGATACGCAGTATTTT.

The CDR3 here is CASSEDRGGNQPQHF. The CDR3 region has the DNA TGTGCCAGTAGTGAGGACAGGGGCGGCAATCAGCCCCAGCATTTT. The chain is built from TRBV19 and TRBJ1-5, with 9 positions matching TRBD1. From germline, CDR1 is LNHDA and CDR2 SQIVND (reference sequence). V shed 5 bases, J shed 2 bases, and the junction held 4 bases outside the gene matches. This CDR3 is 15 amino acids long.

The chain couples TRBV19 to TRBJ1-4, with TRBD1 matching over 8 bases. The CDR3 runs 14 residues. Germline values: CDR1 LNHDA, CDR2 SQIVND (reference sequence). V was pared by 4 bases and J by 5 bases, with 3 bases of the junction left unmatched. For the CDR3, the DNA is TGTGCCAGTAGTACAAGGACAGGGAATGAAAAACTGTTTTTT. Protein product: CASSTRTGNEKLFF.

J is TRBJ1-1 and V is TRBV14; no definite D call. Deletions cut 0 bases from V and 4 bases from J, with 6 bases between. CDR3 size: 13 residues. Germline V gene sequence: CDR1 SGHDN, CDR2 FVKESK. DNA of the CDR3: TGTGCCAGCAGCCAAGACCAGGCCACTGAAGCTTTCTTT. This translates into CASSQDQATEAFF.

The genes are TRBV9 and TRBJ2-1; D remains unclear. CDR1 and CDR2 from the germline V gene are SGDLS and YYNGEE. V lost 1 base and J 0 bases, leaving 5 bases between the germline ends. The CDR3 is 14 amino acids. In DNA form, the CDR3 reads TGTGCCAGCAGCGTATGGGGCTCCTACAATGAGCAGTTCTTC. Translation: CASSVWGSYNEQFF.

The J gene is TRBJ2-1, the V gene TRBV6-1, with a tentative D call TRBD2 (6 bases). The CDR3 consists of 15 residues. Germline V gene lookup returns CDR1 MNHNS and CDR2 SASEGT. V lost 2 bases and J lost 4, with 12 bases in between. CDR3 bases: TGTGCCAGCAGTGAATTAACGGGAGCTTACAATGAGCAGTTCTTC. This sequence encodes CASSELTGAYNEQFF.

The chain is built from TRBV15 and TRBJ1-5; the D gene is possibly TRBD1 (5 bases). Trimming took off 3 bases at V and 5 bases at J, with 5 bases between the two ends. Germline-derived CDR1 and CDR2 are LNHNV and YYDKDF (reference sequence). CDR3 length equals 12 residues. CDR3 amino acids: CATSRGDQPQHF. The DNA of the CDR3 is TGTGCCACCAGCAGGGGGGATCAGCCCCAGCATTTT.

The V and J genes are TRBV29-1 and TRBJ2-4; unclear D gene. Trimming left V 2 bases short and J 5 bases short, with 7 bases between. The germline CDR1 and CDR2 sequences are SQVTM and ANQGSEA. This CDR3 is 12 amino acids long. The CDR3 DNA reads as TGCAGCGTTGAACAGGTGGAAAACATTCAGTACTTC. Translating gives CSVEQVENIQYF.

The chain combines TRBV5-1 with TRBJ2-7; 8 bases are a match to TRBD2. With 1 base clipped from V and 2 bases from J, the junction kept 2 bases outside the gene matches. Germline V lookup: CDR1 SGHRS, CDR2 YFSETQ. The CDR3 length is 14 residues. The CDR3 spells CASSLTSGAYEQYF. Here the CDR3 DNA reads TGCGCCAGCAGCTTGACTAGCGGTGCCTACGAGCAGTACTTC.

This chain links TRBV7-9 with TRBJ2-6, with D perhaps matching TRBD1 (5 bases). Germline-derived CDR1 and CDR2 are SEHNR and FQNEAQ (reference sequence). This CDR3 has 16 residues. Trimming pared 0 bases from V and 0 bases from J, leaving 6 bases between. The CDR3 DNA is TGTGCCAGCAGCTTAGCAGGGGACTCTGGGGCCAACGTCCTGACTTTC. It specifies CASSLAGDSGANVLTF.

V and J are TRBV5-4 and TRBJ2-7, with 7 nucleotides matching TRBD1. The CDR3 consists of 16 residues. With 4 bases clipped from V and 2 bases from J, the junction kept 12 bases outside the gene matches. CDR1 and CDR2 (germline): SGHNT, YYREEE (reference sequence). In DNA, the CDR3 is TGTGCCAGCAGCCGCACCACCGGGACAGCTGCCTACGAGCAGTACTTC. This sequence encodes CASSRTTGTAAYEQYF.

The chain carries TRBV28 and TRBJ2-5, with a weak D call TRBD1 (5 bases). Trimming took off 2 bases at V and 0 bases at J, with 10 bases between the two ends. The CDR3 consists of 15 residues. Germline V gene lookup returns CDR1 MDHEN and CDR2 SYDVKM. For the CDR3, the DNA is TGTGCCAGCAGTTTACAGACAGCGTACCAAGAGACCCAGTACTTC. This sequence encodes CASSLQTAYQETQYF. Based on the CDR3 plus reference TRBV28 and TRBJ2-5, the full variable domain is DVKVTQSSRYLVKRTGEKVFLECVQDMDHENMFWYRQDPGLGLRLIYFSYDVKMKEKGDIPEGYSVSREKKERFSLILESASTNQTSMYLCASSLQTAYQETQYFGPGTRLLVL.